A selection of T cell receptor beta chains follows, all from one sample in a study of tumor and adjacent non-tumor tissue in lung cancer. TCRdb used MiXCR to reprocess the multiplex PCR reads, holding one entry per CDR3 protein. This sample has 100,000 to 150,000 distinct CDR3 sequences, with around three fifths found just once. The material sequenced was lung tumor tissue. These receptors originate from a man aged 25-45 years with non-small cell lung cancer. Both conserved end residues are part of each CDR3. D genes are given only for firm matches. Expanded clones get a size class; other rows say once, few or many, or leave the size out.

abundance,v_gene,d_gene,len,j_gene,CDR3nt,CDR3aa
many,TRBV29-1,.,14,TRBJ1-1,TGCAGCGGAACCAGACAGGCCCTGAACACTGAAGCTTTCTTT,CSGTRQALNTEAFF
many,TRBV20-1,.,14,TRBJ1-2,TGCAGTGCTAGATCCTGGGGAAAGGACTATGGCTACACCTTC,CSARSWGKDYGYTF
.,TRBV4-3,.,16,TRBJ2-2,TGCGCCATCAGCCAACGTCTAACGGTGAACACCGGGGAGCTGTTTTTT,CAISQRLTVNTGELFF
.,TRBV5-1,.,14,TRBJ1-6,TGCGCCAGCAGCTTGGGGGACGGCCCCTCGGCCCTCCACTTT,CASSLGDGPSALHF
many,TRBV6-2/TRBV6-3,.,16,TRBJ2-7,TGTGCCAGCAGTTATAGTATTTGGACCGGTTCCTACGAGCAGTACTTC,CASSYSIWTGSYEQYF
.,TRBV20-1,TRBD1,14,TRBJ1-1,TGCAGTGTTAGTGGGGCGACAGGGCATACTGAAGCGTTCTTT,CSVSGATGHTEAFF
.,TRBV29-1,TRBD2,14,TRBJ2-7,TGTAGCGTCACGACTAGCGGGAGCCTCTACGAGCTGTGCTTC,CSVTTSGSLYELCF
.,TRBV6-1,.,15,TRBJ2-2,TGTGCCAGCAGTTATGGACTTGCGAGCACCGGGGAGCTGTTTTTT,CASSYGLASTGELFF
.,TRBV6-5,.,14,TRBJ2-7,TGTGCCAGCGGGTTTACAGTGGGCCCTTTCGAACAGTACTTC,CASGFTVGPFEQYF
many,TRBV6-5,.,17,TRBJ2-7,TGTGCCAGCAGTTTCTCTAAACAGGTTGCGAGCTCCTACGAGCAGTACTTC,CASSFSKQVASSYEQYF
many,TRBV12-3/TRBV12-4,TRBD1,15,TRBJ1-2,TGTGCCAGCAGCCGTGGGACAGGGGGAGACTATGGCTACACCTTC,CASSRGTGGDYGYTF
many,TRBV12-3/TRBV12-4,TRBD2,17,TRBJ2-3,TGTGCCAGCACCGCGCTAGCGGGGGGGGTAAGCACAGATACGCAGTATTTT,CASTALAGGVSTDTQYF
.,TRBV11-2,.,13,TRBJ2-5,TGTGCCTGCAGCTTTAATATCCAAGAGATCCAGTACTTC,CACSFNIQEIQYF
.,TRBV6-2/TRBV6-3,TRBD1,14,TRBJ2-3,TGCGCCAGCGGCAACAGGGGCATTCAGGATACGCAGTATTTT,CASGNRGIQDTQYF
few,TRBV7-9,TRBD1,15,TRBJ2-7,TGTGCCAGCAGCTCACTCAACAGGGGTGACTACGAGCAGTACTTC,CASSSLNRGDYEQYF
.,TRBV20-1,.,16,TRBJ2-5,TGCAGTGCTGGTGTTGGGGAGAGTCTAAACCAAGAGACCCAGTACTTC,CSAGVGESLNQETQYF
many,TRBV6-2/TRBV6-3,TRBD1,14,TRBJ2-2,TGTGCCAGCAGAAAAGGGACAGGGCCCGGGGAGCTGTTTTTT,CASRKGTGPGELFF
.,TRBV12-3/TRBV12-4,TRBD2,16,TRBJ2-2,TGTGTCAGCAGTTTGGGACTAGTGTCTAACACCGGGGAGCTGTTTTTT,CVSSLGLVSNTGELFF
.,TRBV11-3,.,12,TRBJ2-7,TGTGCCAGCAGCTTAGTCGAGTACGGGCAGTACTTC,CASSLVEYGQYF
many,TRBV4-2,.,14,TRBJ2-1,TGTGCCAGCAGCCAAGTACAGGGCGGGGGTGAGCAGTTCTTC,CASSQVQGGGEQFF
many,TRBV6-2/TRBV6-3,.,13,TRBJ1-2,TGTGCCAGCAGTCCGGGACAATGGGGTGGCTACACCTTC,CASSPGQWGGYTF
once,TRBV20-1,TRBD2,13,TRBJ2-5,TGCGGTGCTAAAGCGGGGGGCCATGAGACCCAGTACTTC,CGAKAGGHETQYF
.,TRBV6-5,.,15,TRBJ2-3,TGTGCCAGTAGTTACTACTCGCGGGGTGGAGATAAGCAGTATTTT,CASSYYSRGGDKQYF
.,TRBV11-2,.,12,TRBJ2-7,TGTGCCAGCGGAGGGGGAATGGACGAGCAGTACTTC,CASGGGMDEQYF
.,TRBV12-3/TRBV12-4,TRBD2,14,TRBJ2-7,TGTGCCAGTAGTGGGACTAGCGGAGGGGGCGACCAGTACTTC,CASSGTSGGGDQYF
.,TRBV30,TRBD2,14,TRBJ2-1,TGTGCCTGTACCCTCGGACTAGCGGGAGATGAGCAGTTCTTC,CACTLGLAGDEQFF
few,TRBV5-6,TRBD2,16,TRBJ2-3,TGTGCCAGCAGCTCCCTGGGACTAGCAGAGTCAGATACGCAGTATTTT,CASSSLGLAESDTQYF
.,TRBV12-3/TRBV12-4,.,13,TRBJ2-7,TGTGCCAGCCGCCTGGGTAGTGGCGACGAGCAGTACTTC,CASRLGSGDEQYF
many,TRBV10-3,TRBD1,11,TRBJ1-2,TGTGCCACCACGACAGGGGAAGGCTACACCTTC,CATTTGEGYTF
.,TRBV11-2,.,15,TRBJ2-1,TGTGCCAGCAGGAGGGATCTAGCCTCCATCAATGAGCAGTTCTTC,CASRRDLASINEQFF
many,TRBV10-1,.,15,TRBJ2-3,TGCGCCAGCAGTGAGATGCGGCAGAGCACAGATACGCAGTATTTT,CASSEMRQSTDTQYF
.,TRBV7-2,TRBD2,13,TRBJ2-7,TGTGCCAGCAGCCCCGTCGGGGGGAGGGAGCAGTACTTC,CASSPVGGREQYF
.,TRBV7-2,.,13,TRBJ2-2,TGTGCCAGCAGCAGCTACCCTAGCGGGGAGCTGTTTTTT,CASSSYPSGELFF
.,TRBV4-1,.,16,TRBJ2-3,TGCGCCAACAGGCCCAGTGACTACCAGAGTACAGATAGGCAGTATTTT,CANRPSDYQSTDRQYF
many,TRBV29-1,.,14,TRBJ2-3,TGCAGCGTTGACCCTAGCGAGGACACAGATACGCAGTATTTT,CSVDPSEDTDTQYF
.,TRBV6-2/TRBV6-3,.,16,TRBJ2-7,TGTGCCAGCAGTTACCCCCTACTAGGCGACTCCTACGAGCAGTACTTC,CASSYPLLGDSYEQYF
many,TRBV6-2/TRBV6-3,.,16,TRBJ2-4,TGTGCCAGCAGTCCGTCGGGCCACGGAGACAAAAACATTCAGTACTTC,CASSPSGHGDKNIQYF